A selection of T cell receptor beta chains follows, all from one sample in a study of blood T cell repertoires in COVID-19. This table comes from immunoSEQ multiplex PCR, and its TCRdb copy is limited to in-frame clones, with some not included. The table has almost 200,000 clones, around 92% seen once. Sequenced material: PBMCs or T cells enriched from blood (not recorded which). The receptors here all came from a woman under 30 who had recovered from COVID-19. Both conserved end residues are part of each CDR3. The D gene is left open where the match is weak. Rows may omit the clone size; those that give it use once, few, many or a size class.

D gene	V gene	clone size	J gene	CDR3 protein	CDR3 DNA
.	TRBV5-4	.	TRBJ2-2	CASSLAGRGPTGELFF	TGTGCCAGCAGCTTGGCCGGGCGGGGCCCCACCGGGGAGCTGTTTTTT
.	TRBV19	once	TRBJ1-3	CASSIGNPGGNTIYF	TGTGCCAGTAGTATCGGGAACCCCGGTGGAAACACCATATATTTT
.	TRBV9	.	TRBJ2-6	CASSVQGSGANVLTF	TGTGCCAGCAGCGTACAGGGGTCAGGGGCCAACGTCCTGACTTTC
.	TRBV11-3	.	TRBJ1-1	CASSLAGNTEAFF	TGTGCCAGCAGCTTAGCCGGGAACACTGAAGCTTTCTTT
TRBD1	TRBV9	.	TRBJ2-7	CASSPTGVGSYEQYF	TGTGCCAGCAGCCCCACAGGGGTGGGCTCCTACGAGCAGTACTTC
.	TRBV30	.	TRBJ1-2	CAWQGRDGYTF	TGTGCCTGGCAGGGGAGGGATGGCTACACCTTC
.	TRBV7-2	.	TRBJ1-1	CASSLTLVEAFF	TGTGCCAGCAGCCTTACGTTAGTTGAAGCTTTCTTT
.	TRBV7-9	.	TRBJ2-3	CASSLDAWGRSLYF	TGTGCCAGCAGCTTAGATGCTTGGGGGCGTAGTCTGTATTTT
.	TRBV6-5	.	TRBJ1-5	CASSSGVNQPQHF	TGTGCCAGCAGCTCAGGGGTAAATCAGCCCCAGCATTTT
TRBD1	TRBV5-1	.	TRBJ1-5	CASSPGQGSPQHF	TGCGCCAGCAGCCCGGGACAGGGGTCTCCCCAGCATTTT
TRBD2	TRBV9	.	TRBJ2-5	CASSPGGGYQETQYF	TGTGCCAGCAGCCCCGGGGGGGGCTATCAAGAGACCCAGTACTTC
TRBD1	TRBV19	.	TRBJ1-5	CASTIGQVSNQPQHF	TGTGCCAGTACCATTGGACAGGTTAGCAATCAGCCCCAGCATTTT
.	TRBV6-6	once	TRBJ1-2	CASSYESGRGYTF	TGTGCCAGCAGTTACGAGAGCGGACGGGGCTACACCTTC
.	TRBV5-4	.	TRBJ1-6	CASSLAGDYNSPLHF	TGTGCCAGCAGCTTAGCAGGGGACTATAATTCACCCCTCCACTTT
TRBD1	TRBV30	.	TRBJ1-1	CAWTDGQGNTEAFF	TGTGCCTGGACGGATGGACAGGGAAACACTGAAGCTTTCTTT
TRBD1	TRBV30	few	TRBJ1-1	CAWSWTGMNTEAFF	TGTGCCTGGAGTTGGACAGGGATGAACACTGAAGCTTTCTTT
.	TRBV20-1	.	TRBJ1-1	CSARTHTEAFF	TGCAGTGCTAGGACACACACTGAAGCTTTCTTT
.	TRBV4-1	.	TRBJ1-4	CASSHRTVNEKLFF	TGCGCCAGCAGCCACCGGACAGTGAATGAAAAACTGTTTTTT
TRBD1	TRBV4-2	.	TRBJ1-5	CASSPTPDREDQPQHF	TGTGCCAGCAGCCCCACACCCGACAGGGAGGATCAGCCCCAGCATTTT
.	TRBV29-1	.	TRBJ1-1	CSVARIREVNTEAFF	TGCAGCGTTGCCCGAATCAGGGAGGTGAACACTGAAGCTTTCTTT
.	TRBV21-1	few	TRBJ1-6	CANPRGPYNSPLHF	TGTGCCAACCCCCGGGGTCCCTATAATTCACCCCTCCACTTT
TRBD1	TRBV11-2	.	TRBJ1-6	CASSFSGQGSPLHF	TGTGCCAGCAGCTTCTCGGGACAGGGCTCACCCCTCCACTTT
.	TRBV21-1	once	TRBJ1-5	CASSFTRDRARRQPQHF	TGTGCCAGCAGCTTTACAAGGGACAGGGCGCGACGCCAGCCCCAGCATTTT
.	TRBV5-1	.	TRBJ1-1	CASSLTGDTEAFF	TGCGCCAGCAGCTTGACGGGAGACACTGAAGCTTTCTTT
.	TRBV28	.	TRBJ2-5	CASSFPGINQETQYF	TGTGCCAGCAGTTTCCCAGGGATAAACCAAGAGACCCAGTACTTC
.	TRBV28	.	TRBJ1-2	CASSSRLQESPSNYGYTF	TGTGCCAGCAGTTCACGGTTGCAAGAAAGTCCCTCTAACTATGGCTACACCTTC
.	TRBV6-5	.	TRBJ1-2	CASSYTGGYGYTF	TGTGCCAGCAGTTACACGGGGGGCTATGGCTACACCTTC
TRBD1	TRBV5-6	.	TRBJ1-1	CASSPRDREAFEAFF	TGTGCCAGCAGCCCGAGGGACAGGGAGGCCTTTGAAGCTTTCTTT
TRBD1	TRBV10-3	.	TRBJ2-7	CAISVSAGQGPEQYF	TGTGCCATCAGTGTTAGTGCGGGACAGGGTCCGGAGCAGTACTTC
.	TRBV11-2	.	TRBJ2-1	CASSLALTGGGEQFF	TGTGCCAGCAGCTTAGCCTTGACGGGGGGCGGTGAACAGTTCTTC
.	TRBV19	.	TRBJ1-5	CASSILVKGEPQHF	TGTGCCAGTAGTATTCTCGTAAAAGGGGAGCCCCAGCATTTT
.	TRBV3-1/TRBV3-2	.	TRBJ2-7	CASSPPQGEAYEQYF	TGTGCCAGCAGCCCTCCTCAGGGGGAGGCCTACGAGCAGTACTTC
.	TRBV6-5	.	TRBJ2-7	CASSYVRGGYEQYF	TGTGCCAGCAGTTACGTTCGGGGAGGCTACGAGCAGTACTTC